These 21 T cell receptor beta chains were sequenced from one sample in a study of cytomegalovirus exposure and HLA in healthy donors. Amplification used 60 Vbeta primers and 13 Jbeta primers. Using immunoSEQ multiplex PCR, the repertoire was profiled, and TCRdb retains in-frame clones only, with some absent. The table shows roughly 140,000 clones, with approximately 80% occurring only once. Sequencing was done on a sample of PBMCs. These receptor sequences come from an older woman in good health and CMV-seropositive.

V gene TRBV19 combines with J gene TRBJ2-1, with D unclear. The CDR3 is made up of 12 amino acids. V was clipped by 2 bases and J by 5 bases, with 4 bases between them. Germline values: CDR1 LNHDA, CDR2 SQIVND (reference sequence). The CDR3: CASSIYNNEQFF. The CDR3 DNA is TGTGCCAGTAGTATATACAACAATGAGCAGTTCTTC. The whole variable domain, remainder taken from reference TRBV19 and TRBJ2-1, is DGGITQSPKYLFRKEGQNVTLSCEQNLNHDAMYWYRQDPGQGLRLIYYSQIVNDFQKGDIAEGYSVSREKKESFPLTVTSAQKNPTAFYLCASSIYNNEQFFGPGTRLTVL.

V usage is TRBV7-2 and J usage is TRBJ1-1; D uncertain. Germline lookup yields CDR1 SGHTA and CDR2 FQGNSA. V was cut by 5 bases and J by 2 bases, with 18 bases left in between. The CDR3 sequence is 16 residues long. The CDR3: CASSLRAFSVNTEAFF. Here the CDR3 DNA reads TGTGCCAGCAGCCTACGAGCCTTTTCGGTTAACACTGAAGCTTTCTTT.

The chain is built from TRBV27 and TRBJ1-5; the D gene is possibly TRBD1 (5 bases). There are 16 residues in the CDR3. The V end was cut by 0 bases, the J end by 0 bases, with 9 bases between. Germline V gene lookup returns CDR1 MNHEY and CDR2 SMNVEV (reference sequence). CDR3 nucleotide sequence: TGTGCCAGCAGTTTATCGGCGGGGCATAGCAATCAGCCCCAGCATTTT. It codes for CASSLSAGHSNQPQHF.

The chain recombines TRBV5-1 with TRBJ2-2; 10 bases are shared with TRBD1. This CDR3 spans 16 amino acids. V trimming: 4 bases; J trimming: 4 bases; junction bases outside the gene matches: 7. Germline loops: CDR1 SGHRS, CDR2 YFSETQ. The CDR3 loop reads CASSPRTGGSTGELFF. DNA for the CDR3: TGCGCCAGCAGCCCCCGGACAGGGGGGAGCACCGGGGAGCTGTTTTTT.

The chain uses TRBV15 and TRBJ2-5; weak D call: TRBD1 (6 bases). The DNA end is a closer match to TRBJ2-7, so the J assignment may be wrong. Germline loops: CDR1 LNHNV, CDR2 YYDKDF (reference sequence). The CDR3 consists of 15 residues. CDR3 residues: CATSRDGTRSYEQYF. In nucleotides, the CDR3 is TGTGCCACCAGCAGAGATGGGACACGCTCCTACGAGCAGTACTTC.

This clone was seen a single time. The CDR3 DNA sequence: TGTGCCAGCAGCCTCAGGGGGCCAAGCCAGCCCCAGCATTTT. It specifies CASSLRGPSQPQHF. The chain has TRBV7-2 and TRBJ1-5; 8 nucleotides match TRBD1. The ends lost 5 bases at V and 7 bases at J; junction bases unmatched: 7. This CDR3 is built from 14 residues. CDR1 is SGHTA, CDR2 FQGNSA, per germline.

This clone was observed a single time. V usage is TRBV7-3 and J usage is TRBJ2-1, with 9 bases aligning to TRBD2. V dropped 2 bases and J dropped 10; count of bases not matched to a gene: 12. CDR1 SGHTA and CDR2 FQGTGA come from the germline V gene. The CDR3 is 16 amino acids. CDR3 residues: CASSLSPSGAAREQFF. In nucleotides, the CDR3 is TGTGCCAGCAGCTTATCACCTAGCGGGGCCGCAAGGGAGCAGTTCTTC.

In this sample, this clone turned up once. The chain employs TRBV28 and TRBJ1-1, with 8 bases lining up with TRBD1. Per germline, CDR1 MDHEN and CDR2 SYDVKM. J gave up 10 bases and V 5 bases, and 9 bases lay outside the gene matches. CDR3 size: 13 residues. The CDR3 sequence is CASSPTGGIVAFF. The CDR3 bases are TGTGCCAGCAGTCCAACAGGGGGGATTGTAGCTTTCTTT. The variable domain in full, completed from reference TRBV28 and TRBJ1-1, reads DVKVTQSSRYLVKRTGEKVFLECVQDMDHENMFWYRQDPGLGLRLIYFSYDVKMKEKGDIPEGYSVSREKKERFSLILESASTNQTSMYLCASSPTGGIVAFFGQGTRLTVV.

The chain uses TRBV7-2 and TRBJ2-5; 7 positions match TRBD2. V trimming: 3 bases; J trimming: 2 bases; junction bases outside the gene matches: 3. Germline CDR1 and CDR2: SGHTA and FQGNSA. The CDR3 contains 14 residues. As DNA, the CDR3 is TGTGCCAGCAGCTTTCTGGGGGGGCAAGAGACCCAGTACTTC. Encoded protein: CASSFLGGQETQYF.

The chain carries TRBV5-1 and TRBJ1-2; D gene ambiguous. The ends were cut back, 7 bases at V and 3 bases at J, with 16 bases in the middle. CDR3 length equals 14 residues. Germline V gene sequence: CDR1 SGHRS, CDR2 YFSETQ. CDR3 DNA sequence: TGCGCCAGCTCCGCTCTTCGTGGAGACTATGGCTACACCTTC. Residues: CASSALRGDYGYTF.

This chain uses TRBV15 with TRBJ1-5; D is perhaps TRBD1 (5 bases). Germline-derived CDR1 and CDR2 are LNHNV and YYDKDF (reference sequence). The CDR3 has 17 amino acids. Trimming left V 4 bases short and J 6 bases short, with 22 bases between. In nucleotides, the CDR3 is TGTGCCACCAGCAACTCCGGGGGGTCTTTGGGAAGTCAGCCCCAGCATTTT. Protein sequence: CATSNSGGSLGSQPQHF.

V and J are TRBV6-1 and TRBJ2-2; 7 bases match TRBD1. This CDR3 region has 14 residues. Germline values: CDR1 MNHNS, CDR2 SASEGT. V was pared by 3 bases and J by 6 bases, with 4 bases of the junction left unmatched. The CDR3 loop is CASSDQGVAGELFF. CDR3 sequence (DNA): TGTGCCAGCAGTGATCAGGGGGTTGCCGGGGAGCTGTTTTTT.

The chain joins TRBV7-2 to TRBJ2-3; D unclear. V lost 5 bases and J 0 bases, leaving 3 bases between the germline ends. CDR3 size: 12 residues. Looked up from germline, CDR1 is SGHTA and CDR2 is FQGNSA. DNA for the CDR3: TGTGCCAGCAGCCGTAGCACAGATACGCAGTATTTT. Translating it yields CASSRSTDTQYF.

This clone occurred once. The gene calls are TRBV15 and TRBJ2-1, with 10 bases identical to TRBD2. J gave up 5 bases and V 1 base, and 8 bases lay outside the gene matches. The CDR3 consists of 17 residues. CDR1 LNHNV and CDR2 YYDKDF come from the germline V gene (reference sequence). In DNA form, the CDR3 reads TGTGCCACCAGCAGAGGCCGGGACCTAGCGGGGGACAATGAGCAGTTCTTC. This codes for CATSRGRDLAGDNEQFF.

The chain is built from TRBV4-3 and TRBJ2-3, with TRBD2 identical over 9 bases. The CDR3 has 16 residues. Germline assignment: CDR1 LGHNA and CDR2 YSLEER. J was trimmed by 6 bases and V by 3 bases; bases with no gene match: 10. The DNA for the CDR3 is TGCGCCAGCAGCCAGGGGATAGCGGGAGAAAGTGATACGCAGTATTTT. Encoded protein: CASSQGIAGESDTQYF.

This clone was counted once. The V gene is TRBV27, the J gene TRBJ2-5; D unclear. CDR1 is MNHEY and CDR2 is SMNVEV in the germline V gene (reference sequence). Trimming took off 6 bases at V and 4 bases at J, with 12 bases between the two ends. The CDR3 runs 13 residues. DNA of the CDR3: TGTGCCAGCAGCCCTTTTAGTCCAGAGACCCAGTACTTC. Protein sequence: CASSPFSPETQYF.

The genes are TRBV7-8 and TRBJ2-1; 7 nucleotides match TRBD2. Germline lookup yields CDR1 SGHVS and CDR2 FQNEAQ. V lost 4 bases to trimming and J lost 9 bases; unmatched junction nucleotides: 6. The CDR3 runs 13 residues. The CDR3 DNA reads as TGTGCCAGCAGCTCCACGCTAGCGGCTGAGCAGTTCTTC. This sequence encodes CASSSTLAAEQFF. The full variable domain, rest sourced from reference TRBV7-8 and TRBJ2-1, is GAGVSQSPRYKVAKRGQDVALRCDPISGHVSLFWYQQALGQGPEFLTYFQNEAQLDKSGLPSDRFFAERPEGSVSTLKIQRTQQEDSAVYLCASSSTLAAEQFFGPGTRLTVL.

This chain joins TRBV23-1 and TRBJ2-6, with 8 bases that match TRBD1. TRBV23-1 is placed among ORFs of uncertain function. This CDR3 is built from 18 residues. Trimming cost V 0 bases and J 4 bases; bases outside gene matches: 8. The CDR3 coding sequence is TGCGCCAGCAGTCAATCCCGGACAGGGCTCTCCGGGGCCAACGTCCTGACTTTC. Protein product: CASSQSRTGLSGANVLTF.

The chain combines TRBV29-1 with TRBJ1-1; D remains ambiguous. Per germline, CDR1 SQVTM and CDR2 ANQGSEA. This CDR3 is 15 amino acids long. V lost 3 bases and J lost 1, with 15 bases in between. CDR3 residues: CSVDHPQEGNTEAFF. CDR3 nucleotide sequence: TGCAGCGTTGACCACCCCCAGGAGGGGAACACTGAAGCTTTCTTT.

This clone has a handful of counts. CDR3 in amino acids: CASTGQGTGELFF. For the CDR3, the DNA is TGTGCCAGCACGGGACAGGGGACCGGGGAGCTGTTTTTT. V and J are TRBV6-5 and TRBJ2-2; the match to TRBD1 covers 10 bases. This CDR3 spans 13 amino acids. CDR1 is MNHEY and CDR2 is SVGAGI in the germline V gene. V gave up 7 bases and J gave up 5 bases; unmatched junction bases: 1.

This clone was seen more than once but under ten times. The chain employs TRBV9 and TRBJ1-1; 9 nucleotides align to TRBD1. Germline assignment: CDR1 SGDLS and CDR2 YYNGEE. CDR3 length equals 16 residues. The trim removed 2 bases at V and 0 bases at J, leaving 5 bases unmatched. The DNA for the CDR3 is TGTGCCAGCAGCGTTGGGACAGGGTTTATGAACACTGAAGCTTTCTTT. This codes for CASSVGTGFMNTEAFF. Variable domain in full (rest from reference TRBV9 and TRBJ1-1): DSGVTQTPKHLITATGQRVTLRCSPRSGDLSVYWYQQSLDQGLQFLIQYYNGEERAKGNILERFSAQQFPDLHSELNLSSLELGDSALYFCASSVGTGFMNTEAFFGQGTRLTVV.